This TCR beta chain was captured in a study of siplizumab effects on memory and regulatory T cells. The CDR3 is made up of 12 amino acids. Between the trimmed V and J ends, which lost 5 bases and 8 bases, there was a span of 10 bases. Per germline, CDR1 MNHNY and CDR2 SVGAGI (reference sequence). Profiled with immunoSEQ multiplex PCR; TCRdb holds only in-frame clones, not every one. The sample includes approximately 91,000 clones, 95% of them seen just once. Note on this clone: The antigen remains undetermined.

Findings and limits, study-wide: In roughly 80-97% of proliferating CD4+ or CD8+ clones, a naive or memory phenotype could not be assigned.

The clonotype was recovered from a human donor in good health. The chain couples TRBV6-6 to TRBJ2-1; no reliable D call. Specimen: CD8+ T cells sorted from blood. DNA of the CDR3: TGTGCCAGCAGTCACCCGTTGGATGAGCAGTTCTTC. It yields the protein CASSHPLDEQFF.